This paragraph covers one TCR beta chain sequence. The data originate from a study of blood T cell repertoires in COVID-19. For the study at large: COVID-19 samples from acute and convalescent phases originated in the United States, Italy and Spain. Nucleic acid was either cDNA or gDNA, and it came from T cells, B-cell-depleted T cells, or PBMCs.

V was pared by 7 bases and J by 6 bases, with 13 bases between. The CDR3 contains 13 residues. How the authors handled the data: Amplified reference gene primers provided the basis for estimating nucleated cell counts. Here immunoSEQ multiplex PCR was the method, and the copy in TCRdb shows in-frame clones only, minus some. V, J and clone size derive from that table, while D and trimming were established from the DNA sequence. Seen here are around 250,000 clones, 88% observed once, and the top ten hold 0.7%. The sequence came from a human donor in a cohort sampled during active COVID-19. This chain uses TRBV12-3 or TRBV12-4 with TRBJ1-3, with D maybe TRBD1 (6 bases). The sequencing input was peripheral blood. The CDR3 here is CASTRDIQNTIYF. The CDR3 region has the DNA TGTGCCAGCACCCGGGACATTCAAAACACCATATATTTT.